These 30 T cell receptor beta chains originate from one sample sequenced in a study of high-grade serous ovarian cancer treatment subgroups. Repertoires were generated with immunoSEQ multiplex PCR, while TCRdb's copy carries only in-frame clones and drops some. The table has roughly 7,600 clones, more than 60% seen once. The tumor samples were collected prior to definitive surgery or chemotherapy. Input material: tumor tissue. These receptors originate from a human donor with high-grade serous ovarian cancer.

The chain uses TRBV5-4 and TRBJ2-2, with a possible D match to TRBD1 (5 bases). Per the germline V gene, CDR1 is SGHNT and CDR2 is YYREEE (reference sequence). The V and J ends lost 4 bases and 0 bases respectively, with 10 bases between them. The CDR3 is made up of 15 amino acids. The chain's CDR3 is CASSQSTANTGELFF. The DNA for the CDR3 is TGTGCCAGCAGCCAATCGACAGCGAACACCGGGGAGCTGTTTTTT.

The chain joins TRBV27 to TRBJ2-2; weak D call: TRBD1 (6 bases). Germline CDR1 MNHEY, CDR2 SMNVEV (reference sequence). This CDR3 is built from 16 residues. Trimming stripped 1 base from V and 8 bases from J, with 17 bases between. CDR3 nucleotide sequence: TGTGCCAGCAGTTTATTTGGGGCAGGGGTTTCGGGGGAGCTGTTTTTT. Protein: CASSLFGAGVSGELFF.

This clone was detected only a few times. The chain couples TRBV7-6 to TRBJ2-2; D may correspond to TRBD1 or TRBD2 (5 bases each). V lost 2 bases, J lost 7 bases, and 14 bases lay in between. The CDR3 sequence is 15 residues long. Germline CDR1 reads SGHVS; CDR2 reads FNYEAQ. The CDR3 DNA sequence: TGTGCCAGCAGCTTATTCGGTGTGAGGGGCGGGGAGCTGTTTTTT. Protein: CASSLFGVRGGELFF.

This sequence joins TRBV5-1 and TRBJ2-1, with 9 bases identical to TRBD2. The CDR3 spans 15 residues. Per germline, CDR1 SGHRS and CDR2 YFSETQ. After removal of 5 bases from V and 0 bases from J, the junction contained 3 bases not matched to a gene. The CDR3 DNA reads TGCGCCAGCAGTTCTAGCGGGGACTCCTACAATGAGCAGTTCTTC. Protein sequence: CASSSSGDSYNEQFF.

This chain links TRBV7-2 with TRBJ2-7; D ambiguous. This CDR3 spans 12 amino acids. Trimming took 3 bases from V and 2 from J, leaving 5 bases between them. Looked up from germline, CDR1 is SGHTA and CDR2 is FQGNSA. CDR3 nucleotides: TGTGCCAGCAGCTTCAATGCCTACGAGCAGTACTTC. It is translated as CASSFNAYEQYF.

V is TRBV4-1 and J is TRBJ1-2, with 9 bases fitting TRBD1. With 3 bases clipped from V and 5 bases from J, the junction kept 13 bases outside the gene matches. The CDR3 spans 17 residues. CDR1 and CDR2 (germline): MGHRA, YSYEKL. The CDR3 nucleotides read TGCGCCAGCAGCCAGGCGGTTGGTTTTGACAGGGGGTATGGCTACACCTTC. Translating it yields CASSQAVGFDRGYGYTF.

The chain is built from TRBV28 and TRBJ2-3; D is possibly TRBD2 (7 bases). The CDR3 has 15 residues. CDR1 and CDR2 from the germline V gene are MDHEN and SYDVKM. The V end lost 6 bases, the J end lost 2 bases, and 15 bases lay between the germline ends. CDR3 sequence reads: CASRVGGAVTDTQYF. The CDR3 coding sequence is TGTGCCAGCAGGGTTGGGGGGGCCGTCACAGATACGCAGTATTTT.

The J gene is TRBJ2-1, the V gene TRBV4-3; TRBD1 aligns across 12 bases. There are 15 residues in the CDR3. The germline V gene encodes CDR1 LGHNA and CDR2 YSLEER. V dropped 3 bases and J dropped 5; count of bases not matched to a gene: 2. The CDR3 protein is CASSHRDRGHNEQFF. The DNA of the CDR3 is TGCGCCAGCAGCCATCGGGACAGGGGGCACAATGAGCAGTTCTTC.

This chain uses TRBV11-2 with TRBJ1-1; D call uncertain. The germline V gene has CDR1 SGHAT and CDR2 FQNNGV. V lost 7 bases, J lost 6 bases, and 9 bases lay in between. The CDR3 runs 11 residues. The CDR3 reads CASNVGAEAFF. DNA of the CDR3: TGTGCCAGCAATGTGGGCGCTGAAGCTTTCTTT.

The CDR3 region has the DNA TGTGCCAGTAGTCCACAGGGGGCTCAAGAGACCCAGTACTTC. It yields the protein CASSPQGAQETQYF. The gene calls are TRBV19 and TRBJ2-5; 9 positions agree with TRBD1. With 5 bases clipped from V and 2 bases from J, the junction kept 3 bases outside the gene matches. CDR1 and CDR2 from the germline V gene are LNHDA and SQIVND (reference sequence). The CDR3 totals 14 residues.

The chain recombines TRBV19 with TRBJ2-2; no clear D. V lost 4 bases and J lost 6, with 12 bases in between. The CDR3 is made up of 14 amino acids. Germline CDR1 and CDR2: LNHDA and SQIVND (reference sequence). CDR3 protein: CASSKMRMSGELFF. For the CDR3, the DNA is TGTGCCAGTAGTAAGATGAGAATGTCCGGGGAGCTGTTTTTT.

This clone was counted a few times. This rearrangement joins TRBV19 to TRBJ1-3; D gene uncertain. Between the trimmed V and J ends, which lost 1 base and 11 bases, there was a span of 9 bases. CDR1 and CDR2 from the germline V gene are LNHDA and SQIVND (reference sequence). CDR3 length: 12 amino acids. Written as DNA, the CDR3 is TGTGCCAGTAGTATAGCTGGGAAGGCCATATATTTT. It translates to CASSIAGKAIYF.

This clone appeared a single time. The rearrangement joins TRBV7-9 to TRBJ2-2; D may be TRBD2 (7 bases). Germline CDR1 is SEHNR and CDR2 is FQNEAQ (reference sequence). The CDR3 has 15 residues. V shed 2 bases and J shed 5 bases, with 12 bases lying between them. The CDR3 bases are TGTGCCAGCAGCTTATTGCGGGGGCAAACCGGGGAGCTGTTTTTT. Protein product: CASSLLRGQTGELFF.

The table lists this clone with a count of one. V is TRBV13 and J is TRBJ2-3; 7 positions match TRBD1. V gave up 0 bases and J gave up 0 bases; unmatched junction bases: 3. CDR1 is PRHDT, CDR2 FYEKMQ, per germline (reference sequence). The CDR3 is 16 amino acids. CDR3 loop: CASSLGGGSSTDTQYF. DNA for the CDR3: TGTGCCAGCAGCTTAGGAGGGGGCTCAAGCACAGATACGCAGTATTTT.

The chain uses TRBV27 and TRBJ2-1; 11 bases agree with TRBD2. The CDR3 is 17 residues long. The germline V gene has CDR1 MNHEY and CDR2 SMNVEV (reference sequence). V lost 6 bases and J lost 8; bases outside the gene matches: 15. This chain's CDR3 is CASRRLRSGLAAHEQFF. The CDR3 nucleotides are TGTGCCAGCAGGCGCCTACGATCGGGACTAGCGGCCCATGAGCAGTTCTTC.

This clone was observed a handful of times. This rearrangement joins TRBV5-1 to TRBJ1-5, with unresolved D. CDR1 is SGHRS, CDR2 YFSETQ, per germline. The V end was cut by 8 bases, the J end by 5 bases, with 11 bases between. CDR3 length: 12 residues. Written as DNA, the CDR3 is TGCGCCAGGGTCATGGTAGATCAGCCCCAGCATTTT. Protein: CARVMVDQPQHF.

This clone appeared a single time. V and J are TRBV11-3 and TRBJ2-7, with 11 bases identical to TRBD2. V gave up 5 bases and J gave up 2 bases; unmatched junction bases: 5. The CDR3 is 15 amino acids. Germline CDR1 reads SGHNT; CDR2 reads YENEEA. The CDR3 DNA reads TGTGCCAGCAGCATGACTAGCGGGAAGACCTACGAGCAGTACTTC. It encodes CASSMTSGKTYEQYF.

This clone was counted between two and nine times. The chain employs TRBV6-6 and TRBJ2-7; 9 nucleotides agree with TRBD1. The V gene's germline CDR1 is MNHNY and CDR2 SVGAGI (reference sequence). The CDR3 spans 14 residues. Losses at the gene ends were 5 bases for V and 5 bases for J; bases not matched to a gene: 7. The DNA of the CDR3 is TGTGCCAGCAGTACCGGGGACAGGGCGGACGAGCAGTACTTC. This sequence encodes CASSTGDRADEQYF.

The chain couples TRBV5-1 to TRBJ2-7, with a weak D call TRBD2 (6 bases). This CDR3 comprises 15 residues. V lost 1 base, J lost 3 bases, and 14 bases lay in between. Germline loops: CDR1 SGHRS, CDR2 YFSETQ. In DNA, the CDR3 is TGCGCCAGCAGCTTGTACGGCGGGAAAGGCTACGAGCAGTACTTC. Amino acids: CASSLYGGKGYEQYF.

This clone was seen just once. This CDR3 reads CASSVLPEGTGELFF. The CDR3 region has the DNA TGTGCCAGCAGCGTACTCCCAGAAGGCACCGGGGAGCTGTTTTTT. This chain links TRBV9 with TRBJ2-2; no clear D gene. The V end lost 1 base, the J end lost 4 bases, and 11 bases lay between the germline ends. The CDR3 runs 15 residues. From germline, CDR1 is SGDLS and CDR2 YYNGEE.

The chain uses TRBV19 and TRBJ2-7; 8 bases match TRBD1. V lost 4 bases to trimming and J lost 6 bases; unmatched junction nucleotides: 8. The CDR3 loop spans 14 amino acids. The germline gives CDR1 LNHDA, CDR2 SQIVND (reference sequence). The CDR3 spells CASSKGNRGSEQYF. DNA of the CDR3: TGTGCCAGTAGTAAGGGGAACAGGGGGTCCGAGCAGTACTTC.

In the case of this clone: Distinct nucleotide sequences in the sample also encode this CDR3. The chain uses TRBV6-1 and TRBJ2-7; weak D call: TRBD2 (6 bases). The CDR3 loop spans 15 amino acids. Germline V gene sequence: CDR1 MNHNS, CDR2 SASEGT. Trimming stripped 1 base from V and 1 base from J, with 11 bases between. The CDR3 DNA reads as TGTGCCAGCAGTGAAGTGGGCGGGGCTTCCTACGAGCAGTACTTC. It encodes CASSEVGGASYEQYF.

This clone appeared a single time. CDR3 sequence: CASSPIPGRSGANVLTF. The CDR3 bases are TGTGCCAGCTCACCAATCCCAGGGCGGTCTGGGGCCAACGTCCTGACTTTC. V is TRBV18 and J is TRBJ2-6; D is possibly TRBD1 (5 bases). Germline values: CDR1 KGHSH, CDR2 LQKENI. The CDR3 spans 17 residues. Trimming removed 2 bases from V and 1 base from J, with 12 bases in between.

A remark on this clone: An end of the junction differs from the germline gene, which may be a read error. V gene TRBV5-1 combines with J gene TRBJ2-5; D might be TRBD2 (6 bases). The CDR3 has 13 residues. Germline V CDR1 and CDR2: SGHRS, YFSETQ. CDR3 amino acids: CASSPLARETQYF. The CDR3 region has the DNA TGTGCCAGCAGCCCACTAGCCAGAGAGACCCAGTACTTC. The full variable domain, with the rest looked up from reference TRBV5-1 and TRBJ2-5, is KAGVTQTPRYLIKTRGQQVTLSCSPISGHRSVSWYQQTPGQGLQFLFEYFSETQRNKGNFPGRFSGRQFSNSRSEMNVSTLELGDSALYLCASSPLARETQYFGPGTRLLVL.

V and J are TRBV7-8 and TRBJ2-3, with D possibly matching TRBD2 (6 bases). The CDR3 consists of 17 residues. The V end was cut by 0 bases, the J end by 3 bases, with 16 bases between. Germline-derived CDR1 and CDR2 are SGHVS and FQNEAQ. The CDR3: CASSLAPGSGRTDTQYF. The CDR3, as DNA: TGTGCCAGCAGCTTAGCCCCGGGGAGCGGGCGGACAGATACGCAGTATTTT.

The rearrangement joins TRBV7-2 to TRBJ1-1, with TRBD1 matching over 7 bases. The CDR3 length is 16 residues. Germline-derived CDR1 and CDR2 are SGHTA and FQGNSA. Losses at the gene ends were 5 bases for V and 2 bases for J; bases not matched to a gene: 11. The CDR3 is CASSLRTGGVNTEAFF. For the CDR3, the DNA is TGTGCCAGCAGCCTACGGACAGGAGGGGTAAACACTGAAGCTTTCTTT.

The J gene is TRBJ1-2, the V gene TRBV5-5; TRBD1 might be the D (6 bases). Germline lookup yields CDR1 SGHKS and CDR2 YYEKEE (reference sequence). This CDR3 comprises 14 residues. Trimming removed 0 bases at V and 10 bases at J, with 16 bases between. Written as DNA, the CDR3 is TGTGCCAGCAGCTTGGCCGGGACAAGGACTTCCTACACCTTC. Residues: CASSLAGTRTSYTF.

V is TRBV29-1 and J is TRBJ1-4; no definite D call. V was clipped by 4 bases and J by 7 bases, with 13 bases between them. This CDR3 has 13 amino acids. Per the germline V gene, CDR1 is SQVTM and CDR2 is ANQGSEA. CDR3 DNA sequence: TGCAGCGTTGTGACGGGGATTGGTGAAAAACTGTTTTTT. Its protein product is CSVVTGIGEKLFF.

This chain joins TRBV7-3 and TRBJ2-1; 9 positions match TRBD2. This CDR3 contains 16 residues. The germline V gene encodes CDR1 SGHTA and CDR2 FQGTGA. J was trimmed by 2 bases and V by 2 bases; bases with no gene match: 4. CDR3 protein: CASSLLAGKAYNEQFF. As DNA, the CDR3 is TGTGCCAGCAGCTTACTAGCGGGAAAGGCCTACAATGAGCAGTTCTTC.

The rearrangement joins TRBV7-3 to TRBJ2-3, with 10 bases aligning to TRBD1. Germline V gene lookup returns CDR1 SGHTA and CDR2 FQGTGA. The CDR3 consists of 16 residues. The J segment lost 6 bases and the V segment lost 4 bases, leaving 10 bases of the junction unmatched. CDR3 protein: CASSSSAGTGADTQYF. The CDR3 coding sequence is TGTGCCAGCAGCTCCAGCGCCGGGACAGGGGCTGATACGCAGTATTTT.